Each of the 31 T cell receptor beta chains below was sequenced from the same sample in a study of blood T cells in healthy people across ages. A second PCR of about 7 to 11 cycles used a sample-barcoded 5' primer and a J-beta primer mix. Via MiXCR, TCRdb re-called the 5' RACE reads, giving one row per CDR3 protein. The sample holds fewer than 1 million distinct CDR3 sequences, around two fifths seen once. The sequenced material came from blood. Receptors originate from a man aged 60 to 75 in good health.

The rearrangement links TRBV29-1 to TRBJ1-1; D gene ambiguous. The length of the CDR3 is 13 residues. V dropped 0 bases and J dropped 0 bases, with 5 bases sitting between them. From germline, CDR1 is SQVTM and CDR2 ANQGSEA. The CDR3 DNA reads as TGCAGCGTTGAAGATAACATGAACACTGAAGCTTTCTTT. Translation: CSVEDNMNTEAFF.

For this clonotype: Germline is not matched at one junction end, which may reflect a read error. The chain joins TRBV7-2 to TRBJ1-2; D gene unclear. Germline CDR1 is SGHTA and CDR2 is FQGNSA. The CDR3 extends over 13 amino acids. The CDR3 nucleotides are TGTGCCAGCAGCTTAGTACAGATCTATGGTTACACCTTC. Its protein is CASSLVQIYGYTF.

J is TRBJ1-2 and V is TRBV30; TRBD1 matches at 10 bases. The germline V gene has CDR1 GTSNPN and CDR2 SVGIG (reference sequence). The CDR3 is 18 amino acids. V lost 5 bases and J lost 8; bases outside the gene matches: 23. The CDR3 spells CAWLHIGTGATFVGGYTF. The CDR3 coding sequence is TGTGCCTGGCTACATATAGGGACAGGGGCGACCTTTGTTGGAGGCTACACCTTC. Combining the CDR3 with reference TRBV30 and TRBJ1-2 gives the whole variable domain SQTIHQWPATLVQPVGSPLSLECTVEGTSNPNLYWYRQAAGRGLQLLFYSVGIGQISSEVPQNLSASRPQDRQFILSSKKLLLSDSGFYLCAWLHIGTGATFVGGYTFGSGTRLTVV.

V is TRBV20-1 and J is TRBJ2-1, with 8 bases identical to TRBD1. Germline loops: CDR1 DFQATT, CDR2 SNEGSKA (reference sequence). The CDR3 is 13 amino acids. The V gene end was trimmed by 4 bases and the J gene end by 4 bases; junction bases not matched to a gene: 3. Here the CDR3 reads CSATGTGYNEQFF. CDR3 in DNA: TGCAGTGCTACCGGGACAGGTTACAATGAGCAGTTCTTC.

This clonotype turned up a few times. V usage is TRBV21-1 and J usage is TRBJ2-1; whether TRBD2, the table's D call, matches the DNA was not checked. TRBV21-1 is described as a pseudogene. CDR3 length equals 15 residues. CDR3 in DNA: TGTGCCAGCAGCTTTCAAGTGGGAGTCGACAATGAGCAGTTCTTC. Encoded protein: CASSFQVGVDNEQFF.

The chain recombines TRBV3-1 with TRBJ2-2; no firm D call. V shed 1 base and J shed 0 bases, with 6 bases lying between them. Germline V gene data show CDR1 as LGHDT and CDR2 as YNNKEL (reference sequence). The length of the CDR3 is 15 residues. CDR3 nucleotide sequence: TGTGCCAGCAGCCAAGGGATCTCGAACACCGGGGAGCTGTTTTTT. Encoded protein: CASSQGISNTGELFF.

CDR3 bases: TGCAGTGCGATTAGACCGGGACAGGGAAACCATGAGCAGTTCTTC. This codes for CSAIRPGQGNHEQFF. This chain connects TRBV20-1 to TRBJ2-1; 9 nucleotides align to TRBD1. J gave up 8 bases and V 6 bases, and 14 bases lay outside the gene matches. In germline, CDR1 is DFQATT, CDR2 SNEGSKA (reference sequence). The CDR3 has 15 amino acids.

The chain joins TRBV20-1 to TRBJ2-1, with TRBD2 identical over 7 bases. Trimming at V came to 2 bases and at J to 10 bases, leaving 8 bases not matched to a gene. Per germline, CDR1 DFQATT and CDR2 SNEGSKA (reference sequence). CDR3 length equals 13 residues. The CDR3 DNA sequence: TGCAGTGCTAGATCGGGACGGGGAGGGGAGCAGTTCTTC. Encoded protein: CSARSGRGGEQFF.

The V and J genes are TRBV3-1 and TRBJ2-1; no clear D gene. The V gene's germline CDR1 is LGHDT and CDR2 YNNKEL (reference sequence). This CDR3 is 17 amino acids long. The V end lost 0 bases, the J end lost 0 bases, and 12 bases lay between the germline ends. CDR3 protein: CASSQDSWQVSYNEQFF. The CDR3 DNA is TGTGCCAGCAGCCAAGATAGTTGGCAGGTCTCCTACAATGAGCAGTTCTTC.

This clonotype was seen more than once but under ten times. V usage is TRBV30 and J usage is TRBJ2-1, with TRBD1 identical over 9 bases. This CDR3 is 15 amino acids long. V gave up 5 bases and J gave up 6 bases; unmatched junction bases: 11. Germline loops: CDR1 GTSNPN, CDR2 SVGIG (reference sequence). The CDR3 region has the DNA TGTGCCTGGGCTTTACAGGGGGCAGGGATCAATGAGCAGTTCTTC. It specifies CAWALQGAGINEQFF.

V is TRBV20-1 and J is TRBJ2-1, with 7 bases fitting TRBD1. The CDR3 spans 13 residues. The germline CDR1 and CDR2 sequences are DFQATT and SNEGSKA (reference sequence). V was pared by 6 bases and J by 5 bases, with 7 bases of the junction left unmatched. As DNA, the CDR3 is TGCAGTGCCACCGGGACAGTGCACAATGAGCAGTTCTTC. Translation: CSATGTVHNEQFF.

This clonotype was seen more than once but under ten times. This sequence joins TRBV27 and TRBJ2-5; TRBD1 matches at 7 bases. The J call could be wrong; TRBJ2-7 is a better fit for the DNA end. CDR1 and CDR2 (germline): MNHEY, SMNVEV (reference sequence). This CDR3 region has 13 residues. In DNA, the CDR3 is TGTGCCAGCAGACCGATCACAGGGGACGAGCAGTACTTC. Residues: CASRPITGDEQYF.

The V and J genes are TRBV4-1 and TRBJ2-7; tentative D call: TRBD1 (5 bases). The DNA end favors TRBJ2-5, so the J call may be wrong. CDR3 size: 14 residues. Germline loops: CDR1 MGHRA, CDR2 YSYEKL. The CDR3 region is CASSQDSKGETQYF. Here the CDR3 DNA reads TGCGCCAGCAGCCAAGATAGTAAGGGGGAGACCCAGTACTTC.

This clonotype was seen a few times. The chain joins TRBV4-1 to TRBJ2-5; D may be TRBD1 or TRBD2 (5 bases each). Germline V lookup: CDR1 MGHRA, CDR2 YSYEKL. The CDR3 spans 15 residues. V was trimmed by 1 base and J by 8 bases, leaving 17 bases between them. As DNA, the CDR3 is TGCGCCAGCAGCCAAGGGGGCCCACCGGGGCCAACCCAGTACTTC. Amino acid sequence: CASSQGGPPGPTQYF.

This clonotype was counted only a few times. The chain employs TRBV5-1 and TRBJ2-1, with 7 bases lining up with TRBD2. The CDR3 sequence is 16 residues long. The V gene end was trimmed by 1 base and the J gene end by 2 bases; junction bases not matched to a gene: 6. Looked up from germline, CDR1 is SGHRS and CDR2 is YFSETQ. CDR3 residues: CASSLNQAGAYNEQFF. CDR3 nucleotides: TGCGCCAGCAGCTTGAACCAGGCGGGAGCCTACAATGAGCAGTTCTTC.

This clonotype was counted between two and nine times. The chain couples TRBV5-1 to TRBJ2-5; 10 nucleotides align to TRBD1. The CDR3 runs to 16 residues. J was trimmed by 0 bases and V by 2 bases; bases with no gene match: 4. From germline, CDR1 is SGHRS and CDR2 YFSETQ. The CDR3 bases are TGCGCCAGCAGCTTCGGGACAGGGGCGTACCAAGAGACCCAGTACTTC. It codes for CASSFGTGAYQETQYF.

The chain has TRBV6-1 and TRBJ1-2; TRBD1 agrees at 9 bases. Unmatched junction bases numbered 2, after V lost 3 bases and J lost 0 bases. The CDR3 has 15 amino acids. CDR1 is MNHNS, CDR2 SASEGT, per germline. CDR3 sequence: CASSEWDRANYGYTF. The CDR3, as DNA: TGTGCCAGCAGTGAGTGGGACAGGGCTAACTATGGCTACACCTTC.

The genes are TRBV6-2 or TRBV6-3 and TRBJ1-2; D perhaps matches TRBD1 (5 bases). V was shortened by 4 bases and J by 7 bases, with 13 bases between the two germline ends. The CDR3 has 13 residues. Germline CDR1 reads MNHEY; CDR2 reads SVGEGT. The CDR3 DNA reads as TGTGCCAGCAGTTTTTTGACAGCCCTTGGCTACACCTTC. The encoded protein is CASSFLTALGYTF.

J is TRBJ2-2 and V is TRBV27; D not certain. Germline CDR1 MNHEY, CDR2 SMNVEV (reference sequence). This CDR3 is 13 amino acids long. V was trimmed by 6 bases and J by 0 bases, leaving 5 bases between them. CDR3 nucleotide sequence: TGTGCCAGCAGCTGGCCGAACACCGGGGAGCTGTTTTTT. Translated: CASSWPNTGELFF.

The rearrangement joins TRBV7-2 to TRBJ1-2; D call uncertain. Germline values: CDR1 SGHTA, CDR2 FQGNSA. This CDR3 contains 15 residues. The ends were cut back, 5 bases at V and 2 bases at J, with 15 bases in the middle. For the CDR3, the DNA is TGTGCCAGCAGCCCGACAAACGCCGGCAACTATGGCTACACCTTC. It codes for CASSPTNAGNYGYTF. The variable domain in full, completed from reference TRBV7-2 and TRBJ1-2, reads GAGVSQSPSNKVTEKGKDVELRCDPISGHTALYWYRQSLGQGLEFLIYFQGNSAPDKSGLPSDRFSAERTGGSVSTLTIQRTQQEDSAVYLCASSPTNAGNYGYTFGSGTRLTVV.

In the case of this clonotype: A read error may account for a junction end that differs from germline. The V and J genes are TRBV6-5 and TRBJ1-2; TRBD1 is a possible D gene (5 bases). In germline, CDR1 is MNHEY, CDR2 SVGAGI. The CDR3 sequence is 16 residues long. The CDR3 region has the DNA TGTGCCAGCAGTAACTCCGGATGGGGGTCCAACTATGGCTACACCTTC. Translating gives CASSNSGWGSNYGYTF.

This clonotype has only a few counts. J is TRBJ1-2 and V is TRBV30, with TRBD1 matching over 8 bases. Germline V CDR1 and CDR2: GTSNPN, SVGIG (reference sequence). This CDR3 spans 13 amino acids. J was trimmed by 7 bases and V by 2 bases; bases with no gene match: 6. The CDR3 nucleotides are TGTGCCTGGAGTCAGGACAGGGCTGGTGGCTACACCTTC. It encodes CAWSQDRAGGYTF. Looking up the rest from reference TRBV30 and TRBJ1-2 gives the full variable domain: SQTIHQWPATLVQPVGSPLSLECTVEGTSNPNLYWYRQAAGRGLQLLFYSVGIGQISSEVPQNLSASRPQDRQFILSSKKLLLSDSGFYLCAWSQDRAGGYTFGSGTRLTVV.

J is TRBJ2-4 and V is TRBV5-6; perhaps TRBD2 as D (6 bases). The J call is doubtful: the DNA matches TRBJ2-5 better. The CDR3 loop spans 17 amino acids. From germline, CDR1 is SGHDT and CDR2 YYEEEE. CDR3 protein: CASSAYWGERGRETQYF. For the CDR3, the DNA is TGTGCCAGCAGCGCATACTGGGGGGAGAGGGGACGGGAGACCCAGTACTTC.

V usage is TRBV29-1 and J usage is TRBJ2-6, with D tentatively TRBD2 (6 bases). This CDR3 has 14 amino acids. CDR1 is SQVTM and CDR2 is ANQGSEA in the germline V gene. The V end was cut by 6 bases, the J end by 3 bases, with 12 bases between. In nucleotides, the CDR3 is TGCAGCGTAGCAGGAGGGGATGGGGCCAACGTCCTGACTTTC. Translating it yields CSVAGGDGANVLTF.

This clonotype was seen a few times. This chain joins TRBV14 and TRBJ2-1, with D maybe TRBD1 (5 bases). The length of the CDR3 is 14 residues. V was cut by 0 bases and J by 5 bases, with 8 bases left in between. CDR1 is SGHDN, CDR2 FVKESK, per germline. The CDR3 sequence is CASSQDLRDNEQFF. The CDR3 DNA reads TGTGCCAGCAGCCAAGATCTCAGGGACAATGAGCAGTTCTTC.

This clonotype was seen at least ten times. The V call is TRBV7-2, the J call TRBJ2-2; D is unclear. Germline values: CDR1 SGHTA, CDR2 FQGNSA. CDR3 length: 14 residues. V lost 2 bases and J lost 4, with 8 bases in between. CDR3 in DNA: TGTGCCAGCAGCTTACAGGTCGCCACCGGGGAGCTGTTTTTT. Protein product: CASSLQVATGELFF.

The CDR3: CASSFGDSGNQPQHF. As DNA, the CDR3 is TGTGCCAGCAGTTTCGGGGATAGCGGCAATCAGCCCCAGCATTTT. J is TRBJ1-5 and V is TRBV12-3 or TRBV12-4, with unresolved D. CDR3 length equals 15 residues. V lost 3 bases and J lost 2, with 11 bases in between.

The CDR3, as DNA: TGCAGTGCTAGAGATCCAGCAGGGAGGCACCAAGAGACCCAGTACTTC. Its translation: CSARDPAGRHQETQYF. The V and J genes are TRBV20-1 and TRBJ2-5; maybe TRBD2 (6 bases). Looked up from germline, CDR1 is DFQATT and CDR2 is SNEGSKA (reference sequence). Trimming removed 0 bases at V and 0 bases at J, with 14 bases between. This CDR3 has 16 residues.

This clonotype was seen once. The chain couples TRBV18 to TRBJ1-1; TRBD1 aligns across 7 bases. The trim removed 1 base at V and 6 bases at J, leaving 11 bases unmatched. Germline CDR1 is KGHSH and CDR2 is LQKENI. This CDR3 comprises 16 residues. CDR3 in DNA: TGTGCCAGCTCACCACTCCGACAGGGCGGGGGGGCTGAAGCTTTCTTT. Translating gives CASSPLRQGGGAEAFF.

V usage is TRBV5-5 and J usage is TRBJ2-7; D is possibly TRBD1 (7 bases). Germline CDR1 SGHKS, CDR2 YYEKEE (reference sequence). There are 15 residues in the CDR3. Trimming stripped 4 bases from V and 4 bases from J, with 18 bases between. CDR3 in amino acids: CASSGDRDWGYEQYF. In DNA, the CDR3 is TGTGCCAGCAGCGGTGACAGGGACTGGGGATACGAGCAGTACTTC.

The chain recombines TRBV20-1 with TRBJ2-1; 10 bases agree with TRBD1. The J call may be faulty, since TRBJ2-7 better matches the DNA end. The CDR3 loop spans 14 amino acids. CDR1 is DFQATT, CDR2 SNEGSKA, per germline (reference sequence). The CDR3 loop is CSADPGQGNDEQYF. The CDR3 bases are TGCAGTGCTGACCCGGGACAGGGGAACGACGAGCAGTACTTC.